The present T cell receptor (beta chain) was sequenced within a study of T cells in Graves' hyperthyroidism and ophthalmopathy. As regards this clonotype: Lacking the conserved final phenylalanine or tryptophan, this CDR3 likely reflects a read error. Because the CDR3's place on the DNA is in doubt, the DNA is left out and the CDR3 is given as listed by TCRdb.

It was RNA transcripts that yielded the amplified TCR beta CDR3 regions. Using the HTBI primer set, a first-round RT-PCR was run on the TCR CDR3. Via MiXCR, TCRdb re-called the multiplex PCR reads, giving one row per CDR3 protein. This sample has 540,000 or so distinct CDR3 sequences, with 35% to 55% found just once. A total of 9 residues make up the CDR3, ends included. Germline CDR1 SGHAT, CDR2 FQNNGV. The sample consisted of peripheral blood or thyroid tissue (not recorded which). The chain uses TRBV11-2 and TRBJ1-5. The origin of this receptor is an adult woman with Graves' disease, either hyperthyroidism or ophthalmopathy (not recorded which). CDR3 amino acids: CASSLAWNL.